This T cell receptor (beta chain) was observed in a study of T cell changes during pregnancy in multiple sclerosis. Germline-derived CDR1 and CDR2 are SEHNR and FQNEAQ (reference sequence). CDR3 length: 15 residues. The V end was cut by 3 bases, the J end by 0 bases, with 11 bases between. The table came from immunoSEQ multiplex PCR; TCRdb's copy has only in-frame clones and leaves some out. This table has about 97,000 clones, 90% appearing once. The starting material was peripheral blood, obtained in the second trimester of pregnancy. This sequence originates from a female donor in good health, enrolled as a control in a pregnancy study. The genes are TRBV7-9 and TRBJ1-2; D ambiguous. DNA for the CDR3: TGTGCCAGCAGCTTTCTAAACAGCCCTAACTATGGCTACACCTTC. This translates into CASSFLNSPNYGYTF.